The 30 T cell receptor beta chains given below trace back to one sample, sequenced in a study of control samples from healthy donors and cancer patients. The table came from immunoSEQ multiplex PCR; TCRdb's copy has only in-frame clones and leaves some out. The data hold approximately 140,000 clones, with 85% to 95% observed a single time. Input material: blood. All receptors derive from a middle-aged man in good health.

CDR3 in amino acids: CASSLLASGGRETQYF. The CDR3 coding sequence is TGTGCCAGCAGCTTATTGGCTAGCGGGGGTAGGGAGACCCAGTACTTC. This sequence joins TRBV7-6 and TRBJ2-5; 10 bases agree with TRBD2. The CDR3 length is 16 residues. J was trimmed by 5 bases and V by 2 bases; bases with no gene match: 8. The germline CDR1 and CDR2 sequences are SGHVS and FNYEAQ. Based on the CDR3 plus reference TRBV7-6 and TRBJ2-5, the full variable domain is GAGVSQSPRYKVTKRGQDVALRCDPISGHVSLYWYRQALGQGPEFLTYFNYEAQQDKSGLPNDRFSAERPEGSISTLTIQRTEQRDSAMYRCASSLLASGGRETQYFGPGTRLLVL.

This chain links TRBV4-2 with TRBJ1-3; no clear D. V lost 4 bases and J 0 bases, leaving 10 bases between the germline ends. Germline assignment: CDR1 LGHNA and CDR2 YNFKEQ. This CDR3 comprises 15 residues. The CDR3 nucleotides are TGTGCCAGCAGCCCCCTGGAGAACTCTGGAAACACCATATATTTT. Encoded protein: CASSPLENSGNTIYF.

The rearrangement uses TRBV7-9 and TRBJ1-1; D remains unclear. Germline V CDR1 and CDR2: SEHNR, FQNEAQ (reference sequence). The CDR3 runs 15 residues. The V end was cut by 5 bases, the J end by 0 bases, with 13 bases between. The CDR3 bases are TGTGCCAGCAGCCCGCCCGGACGGTTGAACACTGAAGCTTTCTTT. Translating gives CASSPPGRLNTEAFF.

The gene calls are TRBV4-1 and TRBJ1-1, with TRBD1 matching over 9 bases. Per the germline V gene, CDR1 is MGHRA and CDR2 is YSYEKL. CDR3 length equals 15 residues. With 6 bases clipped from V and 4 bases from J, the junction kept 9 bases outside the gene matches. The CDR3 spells CASRPLGQGSTEAFF. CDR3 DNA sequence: TGCGCCAGCAGACCTTTGGGACAGGGAAGCACTGAAGCTTTCTTT.

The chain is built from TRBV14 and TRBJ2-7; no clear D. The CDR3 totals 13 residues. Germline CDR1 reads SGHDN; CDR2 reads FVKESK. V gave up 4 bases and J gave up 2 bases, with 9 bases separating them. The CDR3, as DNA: TGTGCCAGCAGCCCAAGTCAGCCCTACGAGCAGTACTTC. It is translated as CASSPSQPYEQYF. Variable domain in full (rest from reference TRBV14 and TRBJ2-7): EAGVTQFPSHSVIEKGQTVTLRCDPISGHDNLYWYRRVMGKEIKFLLHFVKESKQDESGMPNNRFLAERTGGTYSTLKVQPAELEDSGVYFCASSPSQPYEQYFGPGTRLTVT.

CDR3: CASSLGGAYRFF. The CDR3 DNA follows: TGTGCCAGCAGTTTAGGGGGGGCCTATCGGTTCTTC. J is TRBJ2-1 and V is TRBV12-3 or TRBV12-4; D tentatively fits TRBD1 or TRBD2 (6 bases each). Deletions cut 1 base from V and 15 bases from J, with 13 bases between. The CDR3 spans 12 residues.

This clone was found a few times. The CDR3 region is CASSLKGGSVYEQYF. CDR3 in DNA: TGTGCCAGCAGCTTGAAAGGGGGCTCGGTCTACGAGCAGTACTTC. The chain couples TRBV5-4 to TRBJ2-7, with TRBD1 matching 7 bases. CDR3 length: 15 amino acids. Germline loops: CDR1 SGHNT, CDR2 YYREEE (reference sequence). V shed 1 base and J 3 bases; nucleotides not matched to a gene: 7.

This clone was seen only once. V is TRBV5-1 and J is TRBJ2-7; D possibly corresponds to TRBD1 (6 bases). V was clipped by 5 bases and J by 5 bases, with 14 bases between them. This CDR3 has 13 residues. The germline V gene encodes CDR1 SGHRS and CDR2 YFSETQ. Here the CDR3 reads CASSLQGIDEQYF. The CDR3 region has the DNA TGCGCCAGCAGTCTGCAGGGGATCGACGAGCAGTACTTC.

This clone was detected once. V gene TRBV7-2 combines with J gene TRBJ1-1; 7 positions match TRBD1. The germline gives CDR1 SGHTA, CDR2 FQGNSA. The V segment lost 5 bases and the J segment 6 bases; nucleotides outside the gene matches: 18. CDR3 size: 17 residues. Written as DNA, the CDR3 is TGTGCCAGCAGCGCAGGGACAGTGGATGGCTGGAGAGCTGAAGCTTTCTTT. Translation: CASSAGTVDGWRAEAFF.

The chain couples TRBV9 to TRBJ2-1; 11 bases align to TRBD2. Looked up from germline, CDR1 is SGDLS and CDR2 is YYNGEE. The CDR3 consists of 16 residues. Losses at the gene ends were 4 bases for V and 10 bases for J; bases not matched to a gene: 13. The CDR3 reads CASSSRLAGSTNEQFF. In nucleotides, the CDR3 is TGTGCCAGCAGCTCCAGACTAGCGGGAAGCACAAACGAGCAGTTCTTC.

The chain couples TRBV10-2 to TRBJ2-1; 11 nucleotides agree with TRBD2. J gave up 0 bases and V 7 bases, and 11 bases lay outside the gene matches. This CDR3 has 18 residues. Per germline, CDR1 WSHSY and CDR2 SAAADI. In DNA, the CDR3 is TGCGCCAGCACCCCTGGACTAGCGGGCCCAAGCTCCTACAATGAGCAGTTCTTC. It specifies CASTPGLAGPSSYNEQFF.

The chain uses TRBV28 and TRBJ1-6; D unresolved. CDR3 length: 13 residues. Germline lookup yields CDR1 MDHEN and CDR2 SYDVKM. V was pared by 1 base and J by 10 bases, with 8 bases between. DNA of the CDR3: TGTGCCAGCAGTTTATCGGGGTCCTCACCCCTCCACTTT. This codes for CASSLSGSSPLHF. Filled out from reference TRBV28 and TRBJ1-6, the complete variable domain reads DVKVTQSSRYLVKRTGEKVFLECVQDMDHENMFWYRQDPGLGLRLIYFSYDVKMKEKGDIPEGYSVSREKKERFSLILESASTNQTSMYLCASSLSGSSPLHFGNGTRLTVT.

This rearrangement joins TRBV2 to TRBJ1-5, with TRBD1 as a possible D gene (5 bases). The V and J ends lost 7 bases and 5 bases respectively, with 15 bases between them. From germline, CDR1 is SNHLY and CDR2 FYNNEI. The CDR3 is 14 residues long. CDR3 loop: CASKKGPGHQPQHF. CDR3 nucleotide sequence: TGTGCCAGCAAGAAAGGGCCGGGGCATCAGCCCCAGCATTTT.

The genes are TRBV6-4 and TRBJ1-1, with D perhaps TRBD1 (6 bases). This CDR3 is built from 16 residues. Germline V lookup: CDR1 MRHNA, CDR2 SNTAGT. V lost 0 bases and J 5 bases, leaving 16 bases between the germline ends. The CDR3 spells CASSDSGSGTGTEAFF. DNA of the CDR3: TGTGCCAGCAGTGACTCGGGTTCTGGAACAGGGACTGAAGCTTTCTTT.

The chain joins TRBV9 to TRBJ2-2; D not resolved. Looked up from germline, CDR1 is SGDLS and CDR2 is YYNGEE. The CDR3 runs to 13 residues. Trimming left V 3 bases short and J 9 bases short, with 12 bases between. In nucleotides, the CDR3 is TGTGCCAGCAGCGCGCAGGTGGGCCGGGAGCTGTTTTTT. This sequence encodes CASSAQVGRELFF.

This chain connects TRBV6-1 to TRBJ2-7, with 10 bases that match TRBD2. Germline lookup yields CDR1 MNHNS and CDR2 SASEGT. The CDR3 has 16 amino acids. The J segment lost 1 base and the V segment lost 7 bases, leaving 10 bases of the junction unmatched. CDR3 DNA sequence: TGTGCCAGCAATGATCAGCGGGGGGGCCTGTCCTACGAGCAGTACTTC. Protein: CASNDQRGGLSYEQYF.

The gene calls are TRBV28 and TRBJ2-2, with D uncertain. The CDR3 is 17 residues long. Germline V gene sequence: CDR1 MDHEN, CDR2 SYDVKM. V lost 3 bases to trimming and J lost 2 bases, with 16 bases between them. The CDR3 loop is CASSFSPWAGNTGELFF. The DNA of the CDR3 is TGTGCCAGCAGTTTTTCCCCCTGGGCAGGCAACACCGGGGAGCTGTTTTTT.

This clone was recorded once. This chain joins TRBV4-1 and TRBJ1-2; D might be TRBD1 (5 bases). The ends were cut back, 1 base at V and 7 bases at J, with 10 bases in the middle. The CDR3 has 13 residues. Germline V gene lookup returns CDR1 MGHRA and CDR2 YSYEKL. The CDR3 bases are TGCGCCAGCAGCCAAGTGAGGGGTTTTGGCTACACCTTC. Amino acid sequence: CASSQVRGFGYTF.

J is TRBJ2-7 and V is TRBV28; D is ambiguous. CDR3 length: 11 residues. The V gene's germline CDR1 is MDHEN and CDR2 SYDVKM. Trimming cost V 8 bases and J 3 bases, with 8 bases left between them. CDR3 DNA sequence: TGTGCCAGCCACCAAAACTACGAGCAGTACTTC. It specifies CASHQNYEQYF.

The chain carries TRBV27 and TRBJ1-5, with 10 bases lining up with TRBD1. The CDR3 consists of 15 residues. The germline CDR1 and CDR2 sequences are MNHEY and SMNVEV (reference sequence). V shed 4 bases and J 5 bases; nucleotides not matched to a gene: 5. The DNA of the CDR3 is TGTGCCAGCAGTTATACGGGACAGGGGTATCAGCCCCAGCATTTT. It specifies CASSYTGQGYQPQHF.

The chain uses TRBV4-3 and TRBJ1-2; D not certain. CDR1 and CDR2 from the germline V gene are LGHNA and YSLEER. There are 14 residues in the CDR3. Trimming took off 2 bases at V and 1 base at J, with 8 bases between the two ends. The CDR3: CASSQQTDNYGYTF. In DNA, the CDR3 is TGCGCCAGCAGCCAACAGACGGATAACTATGGCTACACCTTC.

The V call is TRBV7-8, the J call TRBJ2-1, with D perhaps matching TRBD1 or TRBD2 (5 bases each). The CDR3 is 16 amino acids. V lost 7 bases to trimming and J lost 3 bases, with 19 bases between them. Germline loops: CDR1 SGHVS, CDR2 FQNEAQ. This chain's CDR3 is CASILQSRDLYNEQFF. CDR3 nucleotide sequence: TGTGCCAGCATACTACAGTCCAGGGACCTCTACAATGAGCAGTTCTTC.

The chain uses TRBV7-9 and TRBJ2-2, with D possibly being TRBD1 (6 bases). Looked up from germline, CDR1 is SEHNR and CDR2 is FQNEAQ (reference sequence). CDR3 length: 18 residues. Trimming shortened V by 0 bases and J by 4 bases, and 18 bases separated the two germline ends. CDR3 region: CASSLAVWTARGTGELFF. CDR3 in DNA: TGTGCCAGCAGCTTAGCGGTGTGGACAGCCAGGGGCACCGGGGAGCTGTTTTTT.

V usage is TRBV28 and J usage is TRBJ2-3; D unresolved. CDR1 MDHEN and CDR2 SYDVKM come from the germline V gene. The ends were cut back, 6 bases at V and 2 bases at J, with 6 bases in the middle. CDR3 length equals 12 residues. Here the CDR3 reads CASRRPTDTQYF. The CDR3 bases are TGTGCCAGCAGGCGCCCCACAGATACGCAGTATTTT.

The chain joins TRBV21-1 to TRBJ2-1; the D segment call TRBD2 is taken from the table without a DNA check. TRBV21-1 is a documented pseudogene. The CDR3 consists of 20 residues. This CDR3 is CASTNREGWFASGRYNEQFF. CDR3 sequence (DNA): TGTGCCAGCACCAACCGGGAGGGTTGGTTCGCTAGCGGGAGATACAATGAGCAGTTCTTC.

This chain's CDR3 is CASSSNRDRGWGYEQYF. The DNA for the CDR3 is TGTGCCAGCAGCTCGAACCGGGACAGGGGATGGGGCTACGAGCAGTACTTC. The chain links TRBV5-6 to TRBJ2-7; 10 positions match TRBD1. The length of the CDR3 is 17 residues. With V trimmed by 3 bases and J by 3 bases, 12 bases remained unmatched. The germline gives CDR1 SGHDT, CDR2 YYEEEE.

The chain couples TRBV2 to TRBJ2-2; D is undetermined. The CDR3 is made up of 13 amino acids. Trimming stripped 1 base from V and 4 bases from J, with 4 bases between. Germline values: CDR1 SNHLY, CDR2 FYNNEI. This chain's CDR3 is CASSEEVTGELFF. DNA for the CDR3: TGTGCCAGCAGTGAAGAGGTCACCGGGGAGCTGTTTTTT.

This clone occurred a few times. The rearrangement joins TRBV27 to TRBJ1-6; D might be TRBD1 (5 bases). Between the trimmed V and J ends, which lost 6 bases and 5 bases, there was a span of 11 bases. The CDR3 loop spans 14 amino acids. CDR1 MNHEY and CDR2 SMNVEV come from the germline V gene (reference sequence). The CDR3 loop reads CASSPTADNSPLHF. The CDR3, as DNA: TGTGCCAGCAGCCCGACAGCTGATAATTCACCCCTCCACTTT.

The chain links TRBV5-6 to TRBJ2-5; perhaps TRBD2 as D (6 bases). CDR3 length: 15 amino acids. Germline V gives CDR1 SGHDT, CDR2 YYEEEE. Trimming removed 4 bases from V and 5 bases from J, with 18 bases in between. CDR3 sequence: CASSEDGGFLETQYF. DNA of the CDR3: TGTGCCAGCAGCGAGGATGGAGGGTTTCTCGAGACCCAGTACTTC.

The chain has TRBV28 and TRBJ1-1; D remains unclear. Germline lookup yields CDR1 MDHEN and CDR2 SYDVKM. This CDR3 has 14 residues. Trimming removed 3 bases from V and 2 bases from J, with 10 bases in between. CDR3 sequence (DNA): TGTGCCAGCAGTTTTTTTGGCAGCAACACTGAAGCTTTCTTT. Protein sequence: CASSFFGSNTEAFF. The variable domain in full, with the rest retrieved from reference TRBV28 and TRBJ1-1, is DVKVTQSSRYLVKRTGEKVFLECVQDMDHENMFWYRQDPGLGLRLIYFSYDVKMKEKGDIPEGYSVSREKKERFSLILESASTNQTSMYLCASSFFGSNTEAFFGQGTRLTVV.